Many counts were recorded for the clone carrying this T cell receptor beta chain. Its cognate antigen is unknown. The sample originates from a study of regulatory T cells in long-lasting Graves disease. Study results and caveats: Persistent Graves' patients showed less TCR diversity than newly diagnosed patients showed.

Time point denoted: newly diagnosed GD, antithyroid drugs for less than 3 months. The TCR library was made from RNA that had been extracted from PBMCs in TRIzol. Enrollment of patients was through an endocrinology department in Xi'an, China. Combining iRepertoire HTBI primers with Arm-PCR of CDR3 regions, the authors built TCR beta libraries. TCRdb redid the calling of the multiplex PCR reads with MiXCR, one entry per CDR3 protein. The table has 360,000 or so distinct CDR3 sequences, over 15% seen once; the top ten hold 25% to 30%. The sample was also linked to a second study, of T cells in Graves' hyperthyroidism and ophthalmopathy. That source adds: TCR CDR3 regions were first amplified by RT-PCR with HTBI primers.

Specimen: peripheral blood mononuclear cells (PBMCs), collected at new diagnosis, from a patient treated with antithyroid drugs. The TCR sequence derives from a man between 40 and 49 years old with Graves disease.

The CDR3 region has the DNA TGTGCCAGCAGTCCATCATTAGACACCGGGGAGCTGTTTTTT. It yields the protein CASSPSLDTGELFF. The V gene is TRBV6-1, the J gene TRBJ2-2, with unresolved D. Trimming removed 5 bases from V and 3 bases from J, with 10 bases in between. Germline values: CDR1 MNHNS, CDR2 SASEGT. There are 14 residues in the CDR3.